This TCR beta chain was captured by sequencing in a study of cytomegalovirus exposure and HLA in healthy donors. Points from the study as a whole: The CMV antigen specificity of a few CMV-associated chains was confirmed through in vitro analysis. Across donors, most TCRs were seen rarely, yet some public ones were widespread. The study flagged approximately 180 TCR beta chains as cytomegalovirus-associated.

Produced via immunoSEQ multiplex PCR; TCRdb's table is partial and in-frame only. The sample lists approximately 65,000 clones, 90% to 95% occurring once. The V gene's germline CDR1 is SGHNT and CDR2 YYREEE (reference sequence). Losses at the gene ends were 0 bases for V and 3 bases for J; bases not matched to a gene: 0. This CDR3 spans 14 amino acids. In its sample, this clone was seen once. The antigen remains undetermined. The sample taken for sequencing was PBMCs. The source is a young man in good health and CMV-seronegative. The chain combines TRBV5-4 with TRBJ2-7; 10 positions match TRBD2. The CDR3 DNA reads TGTGCCAGCAGCTTGGTAGCGGGGGGCTACGAGCAGTACTTC. Translated, it gives CASSLVAGGYEQYF.